This record concerns one TCR beta chain sequence. Sequence at one end of the junction differs from germline and may be a read error. This sample was included in a study of type 1 and type 2 diabetes patients. The CDR3 is 15 residues long. Germline CDR1 is SNHLY and CDR2 is FYNNEI. PCR was run on genomic DNA. Multiplex PCR with 30 forward and 13 reverse primers amplified the TCR beta CDR3. TCRdb passed the multiplex PCR reads through MiXCR, listing each CDR3 protein once. The data contain about 250,000 distinct CDR3 sequences, around 47% of them singletons. The sequenced sample was peripheral blood mononuclear cells (PBMCs). The chain couples TRBV2 to TRBJ2-3; D is undetermined. The receptor was derived from a young man with type 2 diabetes. As DNA, the CDR3 is TGTGCCAGCACAACAACCCGGACCAGCACAGATACGCGGTATTTT. Protein product: CASTTTRTSTDTRYF. Filled out from reference TRBV2 and TRBJ2-3, the complete variable domain reads EPEVTQTPSHQVTQMGQEVILRCVPISNHLYFYWYRQILGQKVEFLVSFYNNEISEKSEIFDDQFSVERPDGSNFTLKIRSTKLEDSAMYFCASTTTRTSTDTRYFGPGTRLTVL.